This entry lists 10 T cell receptor beta chains sequenced from one sample in a study of metastatic and nonmetastatic thyroid tumors. Not a single patient had been given any form of treatment at any point before undergoing thyroid surgery. MiXCR re-clonotyped the PCR reads for TCRdb. The repertoire holds over 45,000 clones, with roughly a fifth as singletons. Sequenced sample: blood. The receptors here all came from a male donor with papillary thyroid cancer or a benign thyroid nodule (not recorded which). Some clones in this sample may be carry-over from other donors' samples.

This clone has ten or more counts. The chain has TRBV6-2 or TRBV6-3 and TRBJ1-5; TRBD1 matches at 7 bases. The trim removed 4 bases at V and 0 bases at J, leaving 3 bases unmatched. The CDR3 contains 15 residues. Per the germline V gene, CDR1 is MNHEY and CDR2 is SVGEGT. The CDR3 sequence: CASSWGTDSNQPQHF. CDR3 bases: TGTGCCAGCAGTTGGGGGACAGATAGCAATCAGCCCCAGCATTTT.

This clone has at least ten counts. CDR3 sequence: CASSTWDTPTYNEQFF. For the CDR3, the DNA is TGTGCCAGCAGTACCTGGGACACCCCAACATACAATGAGCAGTTCTTC. The chain combines TRBV12-3 or TRBV12-4 with TRBJ2-1; a weak D match, TRBD1 (6 bases). Trimming shortened V by 5 bases and J by 4 bases, and 18 bases separated the two germline ends. The length of the CDR3 is 16 residues.

The chain links TRBV6-2 or TRBV6-3 to TRBJ2-2; D is unclear. Germline lookup yields CDR1 MNHEY and CDR2 SVGEGT. The V gene lost 1 base and the J gene lost 2 bases, with 2 bases spanning the gap. There are 13 residues in the CDR3. The CDR3 is CASSYFNTGELFF. The CDR3 DNA follows: TGTGCCAGCAGTTACTTTAACACCGGGGAGCTGTTTTTT.

Many counts were recorded for this clone. The J gene is TRBJ2-5, the V gene TRBV9; no clear D gene. This CDR3 is 13 amino acids long. Trimming stripped 7 bases from V and 2 bases from J, with 12 bases between. Germline CDR1 is SGDLS and CDR2 is YYNGEE. The CDR3 is CASSGWKQETQYF. Here the CDR3 DNA reads TGTGCCAGCTCCGGGTGGAAGCAAGAGACCCAGTACTTC.

At least ten counts were recorded for this clone. In nucleotides, the CDR3 is TGTGCCAGCAGCGGGACAGGGAAGCTAGAGAACACTGAAGCTTTCTTT. Its protein is CASSGTGKLENTEAFF. The chain couples TRBV6-2 or TRBV6-3 to TRBJ1-1, with 9 bases lining up with TRBD1. This CDR3 comprises 16 residues. Germline V gives CDR1 MNHEY, CDR2 SVGEGT. The V and J ends lost 6 bases and 1 base, in that order; junction bases with no gene match: 9.

Comment on this clone: Other DNA variants within this sample encode the same CDR3. The chain combines TRBV5-1 with TRBJ2-7; no clear D gene. This CDR3 has 13 amino acids. CDR1 is SGHRS and CDR2 is YFSETQ in the germline V gene. Trimming shortened V by 0 bases and J by 3 bases, and 7 bases separated the two germline ends. The CDR3, as DNA: TGCGCCAGCAGCTTGGCCGGAAGCTACGAGCAGTACTTC. Protein: CASSLAGSYEQYF.

The V gene is TRBV11-2, the J gene TRBJ1-1; no firm D call. This CDR3 has 15 amino acids. Germline-derived CDR1 and CDR2 are SGHAT and FQNNGV. V was clipped by 1 base and J by 7 bases, with 16 bases between them. DNA for the CDR3: TGTGCCAGCAGCTTAGGGGCAGGCCGTTGCCGTGAAGCTTTCTTT. Its translation: CASSLGAGRCREAFF.

This clone was seen ten or more times. The chain has TRBV5-8 and TRBJ2-2; D might be TRBD2 (6 bases). Trimming shortened V by 7 bases and J by 0 bases, and 16 bases separated the two germline ends. Germline V lookup: CDR1 SGHTS, CDR2 YDEGEE. CDR3 size: 16 residues. The DNA of the CDR3 is TGTGCCAGCGAATCTGGAGGGACGCCGAACACCGGGGAGCTGTTTTTT. Protein product: CASESGGTPNTGELFF.

This clone was seen repeatedly, ten times or more. The V and J genes are TRBV20-1 and TRBJ2-1; a weak D match, TRBD2 (5 bases). CDR1 and CDR2 (germline): DFQATT, SNEGSKA (reference sequence). There are 15 residues in the CDR3. V lost 0 bases, J lost 3 bases, and 12 bases lay in between. For the CDR3, the DNA is TGCAGTGCTAGAGATCAAGACGGGGACTACAATGAGCAGTTCTTC. Its translation: CSARDQDGDYNEQFF.

In its sample, this clone was seen a few times. The V gene is TRBV28, the J gene TRBJ2-7, with D perhaps being TRBD1 or TRBD2 (5 bases each). The germline CDR1 and CDR2 sequences are MDHEN and SYDVKM. The V gene lost 4 bases and the J gene lost 1 base, with 20 bases spanning the gap. The CDR3 has 17 amino acids. The CDR3 DNA is TGTGCCAGCAGTTCCGGAAGGGCCGGGACGAGATCCTACGAGCAGTACTTC. This translates into CASSSGRAGTRSYEQYF.